The 5 T cell receptor beta chains below come from one sample, sequenced in a study of cytomegalovirus exposure and HLA in healthy donors (dated 2017 in TCRdb). Libraries were made using the immunoSEQ multiplex PCR assay. TCRdb took this table from immuneACCESS and kept in-frame rearrangements with V and J called. Such tables lack part of the clones; where checked against another copy, unresolved V genes explain under half of the gap, and the rest is unexplained. In all, the sample holds some 140,000 clones, and 86% of those were seen once. Roughly 2.1% of the sample is in the top ten clones. The sequenced sample was PBMCs. The receptor set was obtained from a human donor in good health.

The genes are TRBV30 and TRBJ2-7, with a weak D call TRBD1 (6 bases). V lost 1 base, J lost 2 bases, and 9 bases lay in between. CDR3 size: 13 residues. Germline V gene data show CDR1 as GTSNPN and CDR2 as SVGIG (reference sequence). Here the CDR3 DNA reads TGTGCCTGGAGTGAAGGACAGACCTACGAGCAGTACTTC. This translates into CAWSEGQTYEQYF.

The V gene is TRBV9, the J gene TRBJ1-1; 7 bases match TRBD1. J was trimmed by 0 bases and V by 0 bases; bases with no gene match: 2. The CDR3 runs 15 residues. From germline, CDR1 is SGDLS and CDR2 YYNGEE. CDR3 nucleotides: TGTGCCAGCAGCGTAGGGGACAGTCTGAACACTGAAGCTTTCTTT. It translates to CASSVGDSLNTEAFF.

The gene calls are TRBV6-5 and TRBJ1-2; 12 positions match TRBD1. V shed 9 bases and J 2 bases; nucleotides not matched to a gene: 1. Germline V gene data show CDR1 as MNHEY and CDR2 as SVGAGI. This CDR3 has 13 residues. The CDR3 bases are TGTGCCAGTGGGACAGGGGGCAACTATGGCTACACCTTC. As protein: CASGTGGNYGYTF.

V and J are TRBV13 and TRBJ1-1; D perhaps matches TRBD1 (6 bases). CDR1 and CDR2 from the germline V gene are PRHDT and FYEKMQ (reference sequence). The V gene lost 5 bases and the J gene lost 2 bases, with 27 bases spanning the gap. The CDR3 length is 19 residues. For the CDR3, the DNA is TGTGCCAGCAGCCTCTCACCCAAGAGCCAACAGGGAATAAACACTGAAGCTTTCTTT. Amino acids: CASSLSPKSQQGINTEAFF.

The V call is TRBV19, the J call TRBJ2-6; D is ambiguous. Germline-derived CDR1 and CDR2 are LNHDA and SQIVND (reference sequence). The ends were cut back, 4 bases at V and 1 base at J, with 8 bases in the middle. The CDR3 is 15 residues long. CDR3 coding DNA: TGTGCCAGTAGTACCACACCATCTGGGGCCAACGTCCTGACTTTC. Translation: CASSTTPSGANVLTF.